These 23 T cell receptor beta chains were all obtained from the same sample, sequenced in a study of cytomegalovirus exposure and HLA in healthy donors. The PCR ran on 60 Vbeta and 13 Jbeta primers. Profiled with immunoSEQ multiplex PCR; TCRdb holds only in-frame clones, not every one. The sample yields about 98,000 clones, roughly 70% seen once. Sequencing was done on a sample of PBMCs. The receptors derive from a middle-aged man in good health and CMV-seronegative.

V usage is TRBV27 and J usage is TRBJ1-5; D is undetermined. The CDR3 is 14 residues long. Trimming removed 1 base from V and 3 bases from J, with 7 bases in between. Per the germline V gene, CDR1 is MNHEY and CDR2 is SMNVEV (reference sequence). Here the CDR3 DNA reads TGTGCCAGCAGTTTATGGCACAACAATCAGCCCCAGCATTTT. It codes for CASSLWHNNQPQHF.

The chain joins TRBV7-9 to TRBJ2-5, with 9 positions matching TRBD1. Germline-derived CDR1 and CDR2 are SEHNR and FQNEAQ (reference sequence). The CDR3 spans 14 residues. Losses at the gene ends were 5 bases for V and 0 bases for J; bases not matched to a gene: 1. The CDR3 region is CASSRTGDQETQYF. For the CDR3, the DNA is TGTGCCAGCAGCCGGACAGGGGACCAAGAGACCCAGTACTTC.

This clone has just a few counts. V is TRBV5-1 and J is TRBJ2-3; D perhaps matches TRBD2 (5 bases). Germline lookup yields CDR1 SGHRS and CDR2 YFSETQ. The CDR3 runs 14 residues. Trimming took 3 bases from V and 1 from J, leaving 9 bases between them. CDR3 DNA sequence: TGCGCCAGCAGCTACGGACTGGGCACAGATACGCAGTATTTT. It translates to CASSYGLGTDTQYF.

The chain is built from TRBV5-1 and TRBJ2-3; D gene ambiguous. Trimming left V 1 base short and J 6 bases short, with 9 bases between. Germline lookup yields CDR1 SGHRS and CDR2 YFSETQ. CDR3 length: 13 amino acids. The chain's CDR3 is CASSLRSADTQYF. CDR3 DNA: TGCGCCAGCAGCTTGCGGTCCGCGGATACGCAGTATTTT. Together with reference TRBV5-1 and TRBJ2-3, the CDR3 gives the full variable domain: KAGVTQTPRYLIKTRGQQVTLSCSPISGHRSVSWYQQTPGQGLQFLFEYFSETQRNKGNFPGRFSGRQFSNSRSEMNVSTLELGDSALYLCASSLRSADTQYFGPGTRLTVL.

The gene calls are TRBV5-1 and TRBJ2-7; 7 nucleotides match TRBD2. Per the germline V gene, CDR1 is SGHRS and CDR2 is YFSETQ. The CDR3 has 14 residues. V was pared by 2 bases and J by 3 bases, with 5 bases of the junction left unmatched. The CDR3 here is CASSFWTGGYEQYF. DNA for the CDR3: TGCGCCAGCAGCTTCTGGACGGGGGGCTACGAGCAGTACTTC. The whole variable domain, remainder taken from reference TRBV5-1 and TRBJ2-7, is KAGVTQTPRYLIKTRGQQVTLSCSPISGHRSVSWYQQTPGQGLQFLFEYFSETQRNKGNFPGRFSGRQFSNSRSEMNVSTLELGDSALYLCASSFWTGGYEQYFGPGTRLTVT.

The DNA of the CDR3 is TGCGCCAGCAGCCCTTACTCGGACAGGACCGATGGCTACACCTTC. Amino acid sequence: CASSPYSDRTDGYTF. The chain uses TRBV5-1 and TRBJ1-2; TRBD1 matches 7 bases. Trimming removed 4 bases from V and 6 bases from J; junction bases left unmatched: 12. CDR1 SGHRS and CDR2 YFSETQ come from the germline V gene. The CDR3 has 15 amino acids. Full variable domain (outside the CDR3, taken from reference TRBV5-1 and TRBJ1-2): KAGVTQTPRYLIKTRGQQVTLSCSPISGHRSVSWYQQTPGQGLQFLFEYFSETQRNKGNFPGRFSGRQFSNSRSEMNVSTLELGDSALYLCASSPYSDRTDGYTFGSGTRLTVV.

V usage is TRBV9 and J usage is TRBJ1-2; 7 nucleotides line up with TRBD1. Germline trimming cut 5 bases from V and 6 bases from J; bases unmatched to any gene: 4. Germline assignment: CDR1 SGDLS and CDR2 YYNGEE. The CDR3 totals 12 residues. The CDR3 loop reads CASSWGTDGYTF. The CDR3 DNA follows: TGTGCCAGCAGTTGGGGGACAGATGGCTACACCTTC.

This clone was counted between two and nine times. J is TRBJ2-5 and V is TRBV5-1, with 10 nucleotides matching TRBD2. J was trimmed by 4 bases and V by 5 bases; bases with no gene match: 8. Germline-derived CDR1 and CDR2 are SGHRS and YFSETQ. This CDR3 has 15 amino acids. The chain's CDR3 is CASSRASGSRETQYF. The CDR3 region has the DNA TGCGCCAGCAGTAGGGCTAGCGGGAGTAGAGAGACCCAGTACTTC.

V usage is TRBV18 and J usage is TRBJ1-2, with D hard to call. The CDR3 length is 15 residues. Trimming took 3 bases from V and 7 from J, leaving 18 bases between them. The germline CDR1 and CDR2 sequences are KGHSH and LQKENI. In nucleotides, the CDR3 is TGTGCCAGCTCACCGACTAACAGAGGAGGCGTTGGCTACACCTTC. Translation gives CASSPTNRGGVGYTF. The full variable domain, with the rest looked up from reference TRBV18 and TRBJ1-2, is NAGVMQNPRHLVRRRGQEARLRCSPMKGHSHVYWYRQLPEEGLKFMVYLQKENIIDESGMPKERFSAEFPKEGPSILRIQQVVRGDSAAYFCASSPTNRGGVGYTFGSGTRLTVV.

V gene TRBV6-6 combines with J gene TRBJ2-3; possibly TRBD2 for D (6 bases). V lost 8 bases to trimming and J lost 4 bases, with 19 bases between them. Germline CDR1 MNHNY, CDR2 SVGAGI (reference sequence). The CDR3 loop spans 15 amino acids. CDR3 coding DNA: TGTGCCAGCGACGGGAGAGGGGTAATTGCAGATACGCAGTATTTT. Its translation is CASDGRGVIADTQYF.

The chain couples TRBV6-1 to TRBJ2-1, with 10 bases aligning to TRBD2. Germline V CDR1 and CDR2: MNHNS, SASEGT. The CDR3 extends over 13 amino acids. With 7 bases clipped from V and 3 bases from J, the junction kept 0 bases outside the gene matches. The CDR3 sequence: CASTSGGYNEQFF. In nucleotides, the CDR3 is TGTGCCAGCACTAGCGGGGGCTACAATGAGCAGTTCTTC.

The V call is TRBV7-9, the J call TRBJ2-5, with D perhaps matching TRBD1 (5 bases). The V end lost 2 bases, the J end lost 7 bases, and 17 bases lay between the germline ends. CDR3 length equals 15 residues. CDR1 SEHNR and CDR2 FQNEAQ come from the germline V gene (reference sequence). The CDR3 spells CASSLKLTAISTQYF. In nucleotides, the CDR3 is TGTGCCAGCAGCTTAAAATTGACAGCTATATCGACCCAGTACTTC.

V and J are TRBV18 and TRBJ1-3; 7 nucleotides agree with TRBD1. The germline V gene encodes CDR1 KGHSH and CDR2 LQKENI. The CDR3 extends over 14 amino acids. V lost 4 bases, J lost 3 bases, and 3 bases stayed unmatched. CDR3 sequence reads: CASSLDRVGNTIYF. DNA for the CDR3: TGTGCCAGCTCACTTGACAGGGTTGGAAACACCATATATTTT.

V and J are TRBV5-6 and TRBJ1-5, with 9 bases matching TRBD1. CDR1 is SGHDT, CDR2 YYEEEE, per germline. The CDR3 covers 14 residues. V was pared by 2 bases and J by 6 bases, with 3 bases of the junction left unmatched. The CDR3 region has the DNA TGTGCCAGCAGCTTTCAGACAGGGGGTCAGCCCCAGCATTTT. Amino acid sequence: CASSFQTGGQPQHF.

This rearrangement joins TRBV4-3 to TRBJ2-7, with a weak D call TRBD1 (6 bases). CDR1 and CDR2 (germline): LGHNA, YSLEER. CDR3 length: 13 amino acids. V was shortened by 0 bases and J by 3 bases, with 6 bases between the two germline ends. The CDR3 DNA follows: TGCGCCAGCAGCCAAGAGGACAGCTACGAGCAGTACTTC. Its protein is CASSQEDSYEQYF.

The chain uses TRBV9 and TRBJ2-2; tentatively, D is TRBD1 (6 bases). Germline V CDR1 and CDR2: SGDLS, YYNGEE. V lost 3 bases, J lost 7 bases, and 22 bases lay in between. The CDR3 runs 17 residues. The CDR3 reads CASSALQGFFDGGELFF. As DNA, the CDR3 is TGTGCCAGCAGCGCCTTACAGGGTTTTTTCGATGGCGGGGAGCTGTTTTTT.

This chain connects TRBV28 to TRBJ1-1; no clear D. Germline V gene lookup returns CDR1 MDHEN and CDR2 SYDVKM. The V and J ends lost 5 bases and 5 bases respectively, with 12 bases between them. CDR3 length equals 13 residues. CDR3 sequence reads: CASSGTVRTEAFF. CDR3 nucleotides: TGTGCCAGCAGTGGTACCGTGCGTACTGAAGCTTTCTTT. Together with reference TRBV28 and TRBJ1-1, the CDR3 gives the full variable domain: DVKVTQSSRYLVKRTGEKVFLECVQDMDHENMFWYRQDPGLGLRLIYFSYDVKMKEKGDIPEGYSVSREKKERFSLILESASTNQTSMYLCASSGTVRTEAFFGQGTRLTVV.

The chain carries TRBV5-1 and TRBJ2-3; TRBD1 matches at 10 bases. The ends lost 4 bases at V and 3 bases at J; junction bases unmatched: 2. This CDR3 is built from 14 residues. Germline values: CDR1 SGHRS, CDR2 YFSETQ. The CDR3 here is CASSPGQGTDTQYF. CDR3 DNA sequence: TGCGCCAGCAGCCCGGGACAGGGGACAGATACGCAGTATTTT.

As to this clone: An end of the junction does not agree with germline; a read error may underlie this. This CDR3 reads CASSSGTSGSGPVF. The CDR3 DNA sequence: TGTGCCAGCAGTTCCGGGACTAGCGGGAGCGGGCCGGTCTTC. The V call is TRBV28, the J call TRBJ2-1; 14 bases map to TRBD2. The CDR3 totals 14 residues. In germline, CDR1 is MDHEN, CDR2 SYDVKM.

The V gene is TRBV15, the J gene TRBJ2-1, with TRBD2 matching over 12 bases. CDR3 length equals 15 residues. The V segment lost 8 bases and the J segment 2 bases; nucleotides outside the gene matches: 4. Per the germline V gene, CDR1 is LNHNV and CDR2 is YYDKDF (reference sequence). CDR3 coding DNA: TGTGCCACCGCTAGCGGGAGGGGAACCTACAATGAGCAGTTCTTC. Amino acids: CATASGRGTYNEQFF.

The rearrangement joins TRBV27 to TRBJ2-7; D possibly corresponds to TRBD1 (6 bases). Germline V lookup: CDR1 MNHEY, CDR2 SMNVEV (reference sequence). The length of the CDR3 is 14 residues. Trimming stripped 3 bases from V and 0 bases from J, with 9 bases between. In nucleotides, the CDR3 is TGTGCCAGCAGTTTGCAGGGGAGCTCCTACGAGCAGTACTTC. Encoded protein: CASSLQGSSYEQYF.

The chain uses TRBV7-3 and TRBJ1-1, with unresolved D. Trimming removed 5 bases at V and 0 bases at J, with 7 bases between. Germline-derived CDR1 and CDR2 are SGHTA and FQGTGA. This CDR3 region has 13 residues. The CDR3 spells CASSLTVNTEAFF. For the CDR3, the DNA is TGTGCCAGCAGCCTTACAGTGAACACTGAAGCTTTCTTT.

The chain uses TRBV19 and TRBJ1-1, with TRBD1 identical over 7 bases. J lost 3 bases, V lost 9 bases, and 4 bases had no gene match. Germline V gives CDR1 LNHDA, CDR2 SQIVND (reference sequence). CDR3 length: 12 amino acids. The CDR3 here is CASSGQYTEAFF. The CDR3 DNA sequence: TGTGCCAGCTCGGGACAGTACACTGAAGCTTTCTTT.